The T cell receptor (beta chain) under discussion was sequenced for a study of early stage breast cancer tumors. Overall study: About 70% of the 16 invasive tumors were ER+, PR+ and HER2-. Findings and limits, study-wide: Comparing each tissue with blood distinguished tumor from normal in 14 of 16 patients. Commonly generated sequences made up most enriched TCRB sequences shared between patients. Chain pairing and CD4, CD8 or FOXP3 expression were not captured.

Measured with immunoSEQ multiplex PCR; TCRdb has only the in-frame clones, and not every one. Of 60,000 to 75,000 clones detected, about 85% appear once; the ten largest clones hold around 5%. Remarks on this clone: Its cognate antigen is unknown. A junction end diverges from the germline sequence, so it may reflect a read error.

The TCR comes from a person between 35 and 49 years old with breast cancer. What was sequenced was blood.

CDR3 amino acids: CASSPSGTSGADTQYF. CDR3 coding DNA: TGTGCTAGCAGCCCCTCGGGGACTTCGGGGGCAGATACGCAGTATTTT. The rearrangement uses TRBV7-7 and TRBJ2-3; D might be TRBD2 (6 bases). The CDR3 has 16 residues. Germline values: CDR1 SSHAT, CDR2 FNYEAQ (reference sequence).